This TCR beta chain was sequenced in a study of blood T cells in healthy people across ages. The authors ran a second PCR of about 7 to 11 cycles using a sample-barcoded 5' primer and a J-beta primer mix. Every molecule of cDNA carried a tag from a template-switch adaptor with 12 random nucleotides. TCRdb ran MiXCR on the 5' RACE reads and lists one entry per CDR3 protein. This sample yields fewer than 2,000,000 distinct CDR3 sequences, of which roughly 32% are seen a single time; approximately 10% belongs to the top ten. The germline CDR1 and CDR2 sequences are LGHDT and YNNKEL (reference sequence). V was trimmed by 1 base and J by 8 bases, leaving 8 bases between them. The CDR3 spans 12 residues. Samples had at least 7 million PBMCs isolated from them. The study's findings and limits: Any conclusive comparison of naive versus antigen-experienced cells was prevented by using unsorted PBMCs. Roughly linearly, TCR beta diversity per million T cells fell as age increased.

As regards this clonotype: The antigen is unknown.

This sequence joins TRBV3-1 and TRBJ1-2, with D hard to call. The clonotype comes from a woman in her twenties or thirties in good health. Source material: blood. CDR3 sequence reads: CASSQGQKGYTF. DNA for the CDR3: TGTGCCAGCAGCCAAGGTCAGAAGGGCTACACCTTC.